The present T cell receptor beta chain was sequenced within a study of OX40 agonist ivuxolimab in advanced cancers. As for the study in general: Subjects had a mean age of around 63 years, with a range of about 23 to 79; roughly 80% were male. Study-wide results and caveats: Clonal expansion was seen in CD4+ and CD8+ blood T cells by week 6 at 0.1 to 3.0 mg/kg. The average count of expanded clones was higher among CD8+ T cells than among CD4+.

On this clone: As yet, its antigen is unknown.

The protocol was immunoSEQ multiplex PCR, while the TCRdb copy is restricted to in-frame clones and leaves out a portion. The sample has tens of thousands of clones, approximately 71% seen once. Autoimmune disease history or systemic immunosuppression meant exclusion. The receptor was isolated from an adult with an advanced solid tumor such as melanoma, head and neck, liver or kidney cancer. The starting material was CD4+ or CD8+ T cells sorted from blood, obtained in a trial of the OX40 agonist ivuxolimab.

The CDR3 here is CASSVAAGRNTEAFF. CDR3 sequence (DNA): TGTGCCAGCAGCGTAGCGGCAGGGAGGAACACTGAAGCTTTCTTT. The chain is built from TRBV9 and TRBJ1-1, with D perhaps matching TRBD1 (5 bases). V lost 0 bases, J lost 1 base, and 10 bases lay in between. Germline V gene lookup returns CDR1 SGDLS and CDR2 YYNGEE. The CDR3 contains 15 residues.